The present TCR beta chain was sequenced within a study of T cell responses to AZD1222 COVID-19 vaccine. Some second doses came at about 4 weeks and others at about 12 weeks; these were pooled. This clone came up once. Its matching antigen is unknown. Only in-frame clones appear in the TCRdb table, and some are missing; sequencing was by immunoSEQ multiplex PCR. The sample contains 120,000 to 150,000 clones, 85% to 90% of which appear only once. Study findings and constraints: Per reports, nearly half of all spike-specific TCRs target regions that are unmutated in variants.

This receptor was identified in an adult who received the AZD1222 COVID-19 vaccine. This specimen consisted of peripheral blood, obtained 28 days after the second AZD1222 dose.

The DNA of the CDR3 is TGTGCCATCAGTGGGACACTCAACCCTTGGGGCAATCAGCCCCAGCATTTT. It encodes CAISGTLNPWGNQPQHF. The genes are TRBV10-3 and TRBJ1-5; possible D gene TRBD1, 5 bases. Trimming removed 4 bases at V and 2 bases at J, with 18 bases between. The CDR3 length is 17 residues. Germline assignment: CDR1 ENHRY and CDR2 SYGVKD.